The clone carrying this T cell receptor beta chain showed up just a few times. Its target is not known. The Oncomine TCR Beta short-read assay was what sequenced the DNA obtained from cultured CD4+ T cells. TCRdb re-derived calls from the PCR reads in MiXCR, one entry per CDR3 protein. There are more than 20,000 distinct CDR3 sequences in the sample; 40% to 60% occur only once, and around 9.5% lies in the top ten. This CDR3 has 13 residues. V trimming: 5 bases; J trimming: 4 bases; junction bases outside the gene matches: 4. Described treatment: approximately nine-day PBMC culture with coronavirus spike peptide pools or control peptides (ViraFEST assay). The data were obtained in a study of vaccination and CD4 T cells after COVID-19. Overall study: Control cultures, each given a CEFX pool, an HIV-1 Nef pool, or no peptide, were included.

The source of this sequence is a human donor who had recovered from COVID-19. The chain joins TRBV12-3 or TRBV12-4 to TRBJ1-2; 7 bases agree with TRBD1. The sample comprised CD4+ T cells from blood, cultured in vitro. The CDR3 DNA is TGTGCCAGCAGTCCGGGACAGACCTATGGCTACACCTTC. Translated, it gives CASSPGQTYGYTF.